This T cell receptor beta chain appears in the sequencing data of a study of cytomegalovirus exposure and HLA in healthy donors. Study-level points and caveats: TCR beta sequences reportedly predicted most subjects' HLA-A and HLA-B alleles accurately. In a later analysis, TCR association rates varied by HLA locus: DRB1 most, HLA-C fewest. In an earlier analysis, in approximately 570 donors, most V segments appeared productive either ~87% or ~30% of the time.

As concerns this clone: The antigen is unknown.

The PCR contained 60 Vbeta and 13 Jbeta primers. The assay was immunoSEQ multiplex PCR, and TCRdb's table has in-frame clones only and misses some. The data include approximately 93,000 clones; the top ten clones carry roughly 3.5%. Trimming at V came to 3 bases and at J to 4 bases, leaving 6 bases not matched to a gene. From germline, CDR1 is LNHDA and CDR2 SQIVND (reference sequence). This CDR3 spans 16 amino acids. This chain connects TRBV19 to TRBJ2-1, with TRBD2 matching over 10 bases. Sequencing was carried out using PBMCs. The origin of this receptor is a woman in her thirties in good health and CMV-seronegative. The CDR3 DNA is TGTGCCAGTAGTATTATCCCTAGCGGGAGTTACAATGAGCAGTTCTTC. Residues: CASSIIPSGSYNEQFF. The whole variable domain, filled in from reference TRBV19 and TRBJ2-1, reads DGGITQSPKYLFRKEGQNVTLSCEQNLNHDAMYWYRQDPGQGLRLIYYSQIVNDFQKGDIAEGYSVSREKKESFPLTVTSAQKNPTAFYLCASSIIPSGSYNEQFFGPGTRLTVL.